The 12 T cell receptor beta chains below were found in one sample sequenced in a study of cytomegalovirus exposure and HLA in healthy donors. The PCR contained 60 Vbeta and 13 Jbeta primers. Profiling relied on immunoSEQ multiplex PCR, and the TCRdb table lists in-frame clones only, not all of them. This table holds about 150,000 clones, around 80% found once. The sequencing sample was made of PBMCs. These receptors came from a male donor in good health and CMV-seronegative.

The gene calls are TRBV28 and TRBJ2-7; maybe TRBD1 (6 bases). The V gene lost 2 bases and the J gene lost 2 bases, with 13 bases spanning the gap. Germline loops: CDR1 MDHEN, CDR2 SYDVKM. This CDR3 is 15 amino acids long. This CDR3 is CASSLAAGAPYEQYF. In DNA form, the CDR3 reads TGTGCCAGCAGTTTAGCCGCAGGGGCTCCCTACGAGCAGTACTTC. The complete variable domain, with remaining parts taken from reference TRBV28 and TRBJ2-7, reads DVKVTQSSRYLVKRTGEKVFLECVQDMDHENMFWYRQDPGLGLRLIYFSYDVKMKEKGDIPEGYSVSREKKERFSLILESASTNQTSMYLCASSLAAGAPYEQYFGPGTRLTVT.

This sequence joins TRBV9 and TRBJ1-3, with D hard to call. CDR3 length equals 14 residues. The V end was cut by 0 bases, the J end by 2 bases, with 6 bases between. Germline V CDR1 and CDR2: SGDLS, YYNGEE. CDR3 bases: TGTGCCAGCAGCGTAGGCGGGGCTGGAAACACCATATATTTT. It encodes CASSVGGAGNTIYF.

This clone turned up a few times. The gene calls are TRBV5-1 and TRBJ1-3, with a tentative D call TRBD1 (5 bases). Germline values: CDR1 SGHRS, CDR2 YFSETQ. Trimming removed 4 bases from V and 0 bases from J, with 11 bases in between. This CDR3 comprises 15 residues. CDR3: CASSPLDSSGNTIYF. CDR3 DNA: TGCGCCAGCAGCCCCCTCGACAGCTCTGGAAACACCATATATTTT.

The V call is TRBV4-1, the J call TRBJ2-7, with D possibly being TRBD2 (5 bases). Trimming took off 3 bases at V and 3 bases at J, with 9 bases between the two ends. The CDR3 loop spans 13 amino acids. Germline lookup yields CDR1 MGHRA and CDR2 YSYEKL. For the CDR3, the DNA is TGCGCCAGCAGCCAGGCGGGTATCTACGAGCAGTACTTC. Translating gives CASSQAGIYEQYF.

This clone was recorded only once. The chain joins TRBV27 to TRBJ1-2, with D possibly matching TRBD1 (6 bases). The CDR3 totals 14 residues. Germline V gives CDR1 MNHEY, CDR2 SMNVEV (reference sequence). Trimming left V 6 bases short and J 4 bases short, with 15 bases between. The chain's CDR3 is CASRPPGAGYGYTF. CDR3 nucleotide sequence: TGTGCCAGCAGGCCCCCAGGGGCGGGCTATGGCTACACCTTC.

The CDR3 here is CASSIDPGLGYETQYF. The DNA of the CDR3 is TGTGCCAGCAGCATAGACCCGGGACTAGGGTATGAGACCCAGTACTTC. The genes are TRBV21-1 and TRBJ2-5; the tabulated D call, TRBD2, remains unverified against the DNA. TRBV21-1 is noted as a pseudogene. This CDR3 has 16 residues.

The chain links TRBV2 to TRBJ2-7, with 12 positions matching TRBD2. V shed 4 bases, J shed 7 bases, and the junction held 8 bases outside the gene matches. Germline V gene lookup returns CDR1 SNHLY and CDR2 FYNNEI. CDR3 length equals 15 residues. CDR3 in amino acids: CASSVASGRAREQYF. DNA for the CDR3: TGTGCCAGCAGTGTAGCTAGCGGGAGGGCTCGGGAGCAGTACTTC.

The chain recombines TRBV6-5 with TRBJ2-7, with 7 bases lining up with TRBD1. The CDR3 runs 16 residues. V shed 0 bases and J 3 bases; nucleotides not matched to a gene: 8. Germline V gene data show CDR1 as MNHEY and CDR2 as SVGAGI. The CDR3 nucleotides are TGTGCCAGCAGTTACTCGATAAGTCCAGGGGGCTACGAGCAGTACTTC. It yields the protein CASSYSISPGGYEQYF.

This clone showed up just a few times. The junction departs from the called germline gene at one end, perhaps through a read error. The genes are TRBV7-7 and TRBJ2-7; a possible D gene is TRBD1 (5 bases). The length of the CDR3 is 14 residues. Germline CDR1 and CDR2: SSHAT and FNYEAQ (reference sequence). CDR3 loop: CASSLGHSSYEQYF. The CDR3, as DNA: TGTGCTAGCAGCTTGGGGCACAGCTCCTACGAGCAGTACTTC.

The rearrangement links TRBV5-1 to TRBJ1-1; TRBD1 is a possible D gene (5 bases). CDR3 length: 15 residues. Germline lookup yields CDR1 SGHRS and CDR2 YFSETQ. V was clipped by 3 bases and J by 4 bases, with 16 bases between them. CDR3: CASSSKMGPATEAFF. For the CDR3, the DNA is TGCGCCAGCAGCTCAAAAATGGGGCCCGCCACTGAAGCTTTCTTT. The full variable domain, with the rest looked up from reference TRBV5-1 and TRBJ1-1, is KAGVTQTPRYLIKTRGQQVTLSCSPISGHRSVSWYQQTPGQGLQFLFEYFSETQRNKGNFPGRFSGRQFSNSRSEMNVSTLELGDSALYLCASSSKMGPATEAFFGQGTRLTVV.

This clone came up a few times. CDR3 bases: TGTGCCATCAGTGATCCTAGCGGGGGGGCCCCTGAGCAGTTCTTC. This gives the protein CAISDPSGGAPEQFF. V usage is TRBV10-3 and J usage is TRBJ2-1; 12 bases agree with TRBD2. This CDR3 is built from 15 residues. CDR1 ENHRY and CDR2 SYGVKD come from the germline V gene. With V trimmed by 3 bases and J by 9 bases, 6 bases remained unmatched.

A remark on this clone: Its ends do not fully match the called genes, so a read error is possible. The rearrangement links TRBV6-6 to TRBJ2-1; 11 nucleotides align to TRBD2. This CDR3 contains 14 residues. Germline CDR1 is MNHNY and CDR2 is SVGAGI (reference sequence). CDR3 in DNA: TGTGCCAGCATTTACTCGGGACTAGCGGCCGAGCAGTTCTTC. Translation gives CASIYSGLAAEQFF.